This T cell receptor beta chain was observed in a study of T cell responses to AZD1222 COVID-19 vaccine. The CDR3 loop spans 16 amino acids. The V end lost 4 bases, the J end lost 7 bases, and 21 bases lay between the germline ends. Germline assignment: CDR1 SGHRS and CDR2 YFSETQ. Findings of the study overall: Clonal diversity may have been underestimated in mostly white British donors. Regions 160-218 and 743-854 dominated among vaccine-associated CD4 TCRs spanning spike. Researchers took repertoire samples only after the peak T cell response had come.

With regard to this clone: The antigen is not known.

Sequencing used immunoSEQ multiplex PCR; TCRdb keeps in-frame clones, though not all of them. The data show around 150,000 clones, 75% to 85% seen once. The TCR comes from an adult who received the MenACWY meningococcal vaccine as a control. This sequence joins TRBV5-1 and TRBJ2-1; no reliable D call. Sequenced here: peripheral blood, sampled 28 days after the second dose of the MenACWY control vaccine. CDR3 sequence reads: CASSRVGGPSSNEQFF. CDR3 in DNA: TGCGCCAGCAGCCGGGTGGGCGGCCCCAGTTCGAATGAGCAGTTCTTC.